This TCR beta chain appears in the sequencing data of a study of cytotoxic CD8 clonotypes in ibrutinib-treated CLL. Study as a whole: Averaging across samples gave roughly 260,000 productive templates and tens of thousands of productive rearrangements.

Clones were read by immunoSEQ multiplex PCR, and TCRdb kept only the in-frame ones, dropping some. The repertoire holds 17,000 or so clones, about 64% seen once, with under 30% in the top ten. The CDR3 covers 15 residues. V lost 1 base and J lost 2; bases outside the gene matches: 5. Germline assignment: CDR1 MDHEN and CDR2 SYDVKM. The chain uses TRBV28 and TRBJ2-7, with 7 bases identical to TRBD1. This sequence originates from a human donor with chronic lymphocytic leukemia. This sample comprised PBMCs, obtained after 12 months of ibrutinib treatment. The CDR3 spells CASSLLGTATYEQYF. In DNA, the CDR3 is TGTGCCAGCAGTTTATTGGGGACAGCAACCTACGAGCAGTACTTC.